This entry features one T cell receptor beta chain sequence. These data are taken from a study of cytomegalovirus exposure and HLA in healthy donors. Germline V lookup: CDR1 SNHLY, CDR2 FYNNEI. The germline V and J ends were trimmed by 6 bases and 5 bases, with 15 bases remaining between them. This CDR3 has 14 residues. Generated by immunoSEQ multiplex PCR, the TCRdb table keeps only in-frame clones and is missing some. The sample includes about 180,000 clones, about 85% of them seen just once. The receptor comes from a young man in good health and CMV-seropositive. The sample consisted of PBMCs. V gene TRBV2 combines with J gene TRBJ2-3, with D possibly TRBD2 on 6 matching bases. The CDR3 loop reads CASSGTWQEDTQYF. CDR3 DNA sequence: TGTGCCAGCAGCGGGACTTGGCAAGAAGATACGCAGTATTTT.